A selection of T cell receptor beta chains follows, all from one sample in a study of T-cell reconstitution after alpha-beta-depleted transplantation in children. Via MiXCR, TCRdb re-called the PCR reads, giving one row per CDR3 protein. The sample holds over 550,000 distinct CDR3 sequences, 10% to 13% seen once. Sequencing was performed on PBMCs from the stem cell graft donor, taken from the stem cell graft. The receptors shown here come from a human donor who donated a stem cell graft to a child with acute myeloid leukemia. Both conserved end residues are part of each CDR3. The order of the fields is J gene, V gene, CDR3 protein.

TRBJ1-1 | TRBV5-5 | CASPSGTLNSEAFF
TRBJ2-3 | TRBV9 | CASSPLGGVTDTQYF
TRBJ1-1 | TRBV5-5 | CASSLEGGLGGAEAFF
TRBJ1-5 | TRBV7-2 | CASSPNRNQPQHF
TRBJ1-1 | TRBV29-1 | CSVKYTEAFF
TRBJ2-5 | TRBV9 | CASSASQGPETQYF
TRBJ2-2 | TRBV4-3 | CASSQERAGRAGGELFF
TRBJ2-5 | TRBV28 | CASTRGGLQETQYF
TRBJ2-3 | TRBV20-1 | CSARDPTSAKDTQYF
TRBJ2-7 | TRBV19 | CASSIAPRSEQYF
TRBJ1-2 | TRBV9 | CASSDPYNYGYTF
TRBJ1-5 | TRBV7-2 | CASSSLDRGRSQPQHF
TRBJ2-7 | TRBV28 | CASRVARPPYEQYF
TRBJ1-4 | TRBV18 | CASSPPDSYNEKLFF
TRBJ2-2 | TRBV20-1 | CSAPIRGRSGELFF
TRBJ2-6 | TRBV23-1 | CASSQSRRSTGANVLTF
TRBJ2-2 | TRBV29-1 | CSVVGTSGTNTGELFF
TRBJ1-1 | TRBV28 | CASTGVGGSTEAFF
TRBJ2-7 | TRBV20-1 | CSALPPRSSYEQYF
TRBJ2-7 | TRBV2 | CASSNPSESYEQYF
TRBJ2-3 | TRBV9 | CASSAGRGTDTQYF
TRBJ2-3 | TRBV4-2 | CASSQGLTGGEDTQYF
TRBJ2-2 | TRBV4-3 | CASSLGGGGELFF
TRBJ1-1 | TRBV30 | CAWSIGTTEAFF
TRBJ2-7 | TRBV7-2 | CASSPISAGSFHEQYF
TRBJ2-7 | TRBV15 | CATSRDREWGYEQYF
TRBJ1-1 | TRBV29-1 | CSAQGTGNTEAFF
TRBJ2-5 | TRBV10-3 | CAISLAGFQETQYF
TRBJ2-1 | TRBV4-2 | CASSQDPPRDYNEQFF
TRBJ2-3 | TRBV7-2 | CASSLDGRETDTQYF
TRBJ2-1 | TRBV28 | CASSLFGLAGEQFF
TRBJ1-5 | TRBV19 | CASSIMRNQPQHF
TRBJ1-2 | TRBV27 | CASSLKGVDAYGYTF
TRBJ2-1 | TRBV6-5 | CASSSEGGSSYNEQFF
TRBJ2-1 | TRBV5-1 | CASSSTGRKWDNEQFF
TRBJ2-7 | TRBV30 | CAWSPGLAGVYEQYF
TRBJ1-1 | TRBV7-9 | CASSLAPTNTEAFF
TRBJ2-3 | TRBV10-3 | CAIGLVADTQYF
TRBJ2-3 | TRBV6-1 | CATLTLGPDTQYF
TRBJ2-7 | TRBV18 | CASSPVDEQYF
TRBJ2-3 | TRBV29-1 | CSEDTQYF
TRBJ2-7 | TRBV20-1 | CSAPQAGDYEQYF
TRBJ2-1 | TRBV7-3 | CASSFGAYNEQFF
TRBJ2-1 | TRBV15 | CATRTYNEQFF
TRBJ2-7 | TRBV4-3 | CASSQDTKRPQYF
TRBJ2-5 | TRBV6-1 | CASSVLLQTQYF
TRBJ2-1 | TRBV20-1 | CSARDTTRNEQFF
TRBJ1-2 | TRBV7-3 | CASSLTRDSEGYTF
TRBJ2-1 | TRBV4-2 | CASSLGGSEREQFF
TRBJ2-2 | TRBV11-1 | CASSLRSRKNTGELFF
TRBJ2-1 | TRBV9 | CASSEGEVITYNEQFF
TRBJ2-3 | TRBV24-1 | CATSGSGTVVGDTQYF
TRBJ1-4 | TRBV7-2 | CASSSAGTGEENLFF
TRBJ2-5 | TRBV28 | CASSLRIPETQYF
TRBJ2-3 | TRBV6-1 | CATTVTGGFTQYF